This passage covers 29 T cell receptor beta chains from one sample sequenced in a study of blood T cell repertoires in COVID-19. Produced via immunoSEQ multiplex PCR; TCRdb's table is partial and in-frame only. The sample has about 190,000 clones; 88% are singletons. Sequenced material: peripheral blood. The receptors shown here come from a human donor in a cohort sampled during active COVID-19.

This chain joins TRBV5-4 and TRBJ1-1; no clear D gene. V lost 1 base, J lost 0 bases, and 10 bases lay in between. Germline CDR1 is SGHNT and CDR2 is YYREEE (reference sequence). This CDR3 comprises 15 residues. The CDR3 is CASSLPGILNTEAFF. CDR3 nucleotides: TGTGCCAGCAGCTTGCCGGGGATCCTGAACACTGAAGCTTTCTTT. The full variable domain, completed using reference TRBV5-4 and TRBJ1-1, is ETGVTQSPTHLIKTRGQQVTLRCSSQSGHNTVSWYQQALGQGPQFIFQYYREEENGRGNFPPRFSGLQFPNYSSELNVNALELDDSALYLCASSLPGILNTEAFFGQGTRLTVV.

This rearrangement joins TRBV27 to TRBJ2-1; 9 positions agree with TRBD2. V lost 0 bases and J lost 7; bases outside the gene matches: 13. Germline V CDR1 and CDR2: MNHEY, SMNVEV (reference sequence). The CDR3 length is 18 residues. The CDR3 bases are TGTGCCAGCAGTTTATCGATCCCTCAAGCGGGAGGTCGTAATGAGCAGTTCTTC. Translation gives CASSLSIPQAGGRNEQFF.

The CDR3 region is CASSKGQGLGYGYTF. The CDR3 nucleotides are TGTGCCAGCAGTAAAGGACAGGGCCTCGGGTATGGCTACACCTTC. V is TRBV6-2 or TRBV6-3 and J is TRBJ1-2; 8 nucleotides match TRBD1. CDR1 and CDR2 from the germline V gene are MNHEY and SVGEGT. The J segment lost 5 bases and the V segment lost 5 bases, leaving 10 bases of the junction unmatched. The CDR3 loop spans 15 amino acids.

The chain is built from TRBV5-1 and TRBJ2-7; D possibly corresponds to TRBD2 (5 bases). This CDR3 has 14 residues. V was clipped by 2 bases and J by 0 bases, with 9 bases between them. Germline lookup yields CDR1 SGHRS and CDR2 YFSETQ. The CDR3 is CASSFTDSSYEQYF. CDR3 bases: TGCGCCAGCAGCTTTACGGACTCCTCCTACGAGCAGTACTTC.

This chain links TRBV6-5 with TRBJ2-3, with D possibly matching TRBD1 (5 bases). Per germline, CDR1 MNHEY and CDR2 SVGAGI. Trimming took off 7 bases at V and 2 bases at J, with 16 bases between the two ends. The CDR3 is 15 amino acids. This CDR3 is CASKGRHSYTDTQYF. The CDR3 DNA reads as TGTGCCAGCAAGGGGCGGCACTCGTACACAGATACGCAGTATTTT.

This chain joins TRBV7-2 and TRBJ2-6, with D unclear. The CDR3 is made up of 15 amino acids. Trimming stripped 3 bases from V and 2 bases from J, with 8 bases between. Germline CDR1 SGHTA, CDR2 FQGNSA. CDR3 sequence reads: CASSFDIPGANVLTF. The CDR3 bases are TGTGCCAGCAGCTTCGACATTCCTGGGGCCAACGTCCTGACTTTC.

The V gene is TRBV19, the J gene TRBJ1-1; D might be TRBD1 (6 bases). There are 11 residues in the CDR3. CDR1 and CDR2 (germline): LNHDA, SQIVND (reference sequence). The V gene lost 6 bases and the J gene lost 11 bases, with 13 bases spanning the gap. CDR3 sequence reads: CASRGGAWAFF. In nucleotides, the CDR3 is TGTGCCAGTAGAGGGGGGGCGTGGGCTTTCTTT.

The chain combines TRBV10-3 with TRBJ2-1; 13 bases agree with TRBD2. With V trimmed by 4 bases and J by 9 bases, 15 bases remained unmatched. Germline V gives CDR1 ENHRY, CDR2 SYGVKD. The CDR3 has 18 amino acids. CDR3 in DNA: TGTGCCATCAGTGCAACGCCCTTACTAGCGGGAGGGCCAGGTGAGCAGTTCTTC. Its translation: CAISATPLLAGGPGEQFF.

This chain connects TRBV11-2 to TRBJ2-5; D is undetermined. The V gene lost 1 base and the J gene lost 2 bases, with 11 bases spanning the gap. Germline CDR1 is SGHAT and CDR2 is FQNNGV. The CDR3 spans 15 residues. CDR3 in DNA: TGTGCCAGCAGCTTAGGTCAGGAATGGCAAGAGACCCAGTACTTC. Translation gives CASSLGQEWQETQYF.

This clone was seen a single time. The J gene is TRBJ2-5, the V gene TRBV27; 7 bases match TRBD1. The V and J ends lost 5 bases and 2 bases, in that order; junction bases with no gene match: 11. CDR1 and CDR2 (germline): MNHEY, SMNVEV (reference sequence). This CDR3 has 16 residues. This CDR3 is CASSPGQVLSQETQYF. For the CDR3, the DNA is TGTGCCAGCAGTCCCGGACAGGTTTTGTCTCAAGAGACCCAGTACTTC.

The V and J genes are TRBV5-4 and TRBJ2-1; D might be TRBD2 (6 bases). CDR3 length: 15 amino acids. Germline V lookup: CDR1 SGHNT, CDR2 YYREEE (reference sequence). Trimming removed 4 bases at V and 1 base at J, with 12 bases between. The CDR3 coding sequence is TGTGCCAGCAGCCTCTTGGGGGGATCCTACAATGAGCAGTTCTTC. Its translation: CASSLLGGSYNEQFF.

This CDR3 is CSAWTGGEAFF. Written as DNA, the CDR3 is TGCAGTGCTTGGACAGGGGGTGAAGCTTTCTTT. V usage is TRBV20-1 and J usage is TRBJ1-1; 10 bases are a match to TRBD1. Trimming at V came to 5 bases and at J to 7 bases, leaving 1 base not matched to a gene. The CDR3 totals 11 residues. CDR1 DFQATT and CDR2 SNEGSKA come from the germline V gene (reference sequence).

This chain connects TRBV5-1 to TRBJ2-7, with D unclear. There are 12 residues in the CDR3. Germline values: CDR1 SGHRS, CDR2 YFSETQ. V lost 1 base, J lost 5 bases, and 7 bases lay in between. The DNA of the CDR3 is TGCGCCAGCAGCTTGTCAGCGAACGAGCAGTACTTC. Translating it yields CASSLSANEQYF.

This sequence joins TRBV7-2 and TRBJ2-1, with 8 bases aligning to TRBD2. After removal of 5 bases from V and 0 bases from J, the junction contained 9 bases not matched to a gene. The CDR3 has 17 amino acids. Germline lookup yields CDR1 SGHTA and CDR2 FQGNSA. This CDR3 reads CASSRGLAYSSYNEQFF. DNA of the CDR3: TGTGCCAGCAGCCGTGGACTAGCCTATAGCTCCTACAATGAGCAGTTCTTC.

The DNA of the CDR3 is TGTGCCAGCAGCTTATCAGGGGCGACGAAGATTGGGACCCAGTACTTC. It is translated as CASSLSGATKIGTQYF. V gene TRBV7-6 combines with J gene TRBJ2-5, with TRBD1 as a possible D gene (6 bases). V dropped 2 bases and J dropped 7 bases, with 20 bases sitting between them. Germline V gene lookup returns CDR1 SGHVS and CDR2 FNYEAQ. The length of the CDR3 is 16 residues.

The chain couples TRBV20-1 to TRBJ2-1; perhaps TRBD2 as D (6 bases). The CDR3 is 13 residues long. Germline loops: CDR1 DFQATT, CDR2 SNEGSKA (reference sequence). V lost 3 bases to trimming and J lost 4 bases, with 10 bases between them. CDR3 nucleotide sequence: TGCAGTGCTAGTTCGGGACTTTACAATGAGCAGTTCTTC. As protein: CSASSGLYNEQFF.

This chain joins TRBV28 and TRBJ1-6, with D possibly matching TRBD1 (5 bases). V gave up 8 bases and J gave up 14 bases, with 25 bases separating them. The CDR3 has 15 residues. The germline gives CDR1 MDHEN, CDR2 SYDVKM. The CDR3 sequence: CASSLGVNIIQSLHF. The CDR3 region has the DNA TGTGCCAGCTCCCTAGGGGTGAATATAATTCAGTCCCTCCACTTT.

The sample holds one count of this clone. Other nucleotide sequences in the sample specify the same CDR3. V and J are TRBV2 and TRBJ1-2; 8 positions agree with TRBD1. CDR1 and CDR2 from the germline V gene are SNHLY and FYNNEI. The CDR3 spans 13 residues. The V gene end was trimmed by 6 bases and the J gene end by 4 bases; junction bases not matched to a gene: 4. The CDR3 DNA sequence: TGTGCCAGCAGAGGACAGGGACCCTATGGCTACACCTTC. Its protein product is CASRGQGPYGYTF.

V gene TRBV5-1 combines with J gene TRBJ2-1; D might be TRBD1 (5 bases). CDR1 is SGHRS and CDR2 is YFSETQ in the germline V gene. This CDR3 is 12 amino acids long. V was shortened by 3 bases and J by 4 bases, with 5 bases between the two germline ends. DNA of the CDR3: TGCGCCAGCAGCTGGACATACAATGAGCAGTTCTTC. Residues: CASSWTYNEQFF.

This clone has a handful of counts. The chain links TRBV2 to TRBJ1-6; TRBD1 might be the D (6 bases). The CDR3 is 15 amino acids. Germline V gene sequence: CDR1 SNHLY, CDR2 FYNNEI. V was pared by 3 bases and J by 10 bases, with 16 bases between. CDR3 residues: CASSDRGGAGSPLHF. The CDR3, as DNA: TGTGCCAGCAGTGATCGCGGGGGGGCCGGATCACCCCTCCACTTT.

J is TRBJ2-1 and V is TRBV24-1; 12 bases are a match to TRBD2. Germline lookup yields CDR1 KGHDR and CDR2 SFDVKD. There are 20 residues in the CDR3. Losses at the gene ends were 1 base for V and 5 bases for J; bases not matched to a gene: 14. The chain's CDR3 is CATSDFRGTGLAGGDNEQFF. CDR3 DNA sequence: TGTGCCACCAGTGATTTTCGGGGGACGGGGCTAGCGGGAGGGGACAATGAGCAGTTCTTC.

The rearrangement joins TRBV18 to TRBJ1-2, with D possibly being TRBD1 (6 bases). CDR3 length equals 14 residues. V was trimmed by 4 bases and J by 1 base, leaving 10 bases between them. Germline assignment: CDR1 KGHSH and CDR2 LQKENI. The CDR3 here is CASSQKDSNYGYTF. DNA of the CDR3: TGTGCCAGCTCACAGAAGGACAGTAACTATGGCTACACCTTC.

CDR3 sequence: CASSPTPAGGKNIQYF. The CDR3 DNA follows: TGTGCCAGCAGCCCGACCCCAGCGGGTGGCAAAAACATTCAGTACTTC. The rearrangement uses TRBV5-6 and TRBJ2-4, with D possibly matching TRBD2 (6 bases). CDR3 size: 16 residues. The germline V gene has CDR1 SGHDT and CDR2 YYEEEE. Trimming removed 4 bases from V and 3 bases from J, with 17 bases in between.

In its sample, this clone was seen once. The chain uses TRBV30 and TRBJ1-2, with a weak D call TRBD1 (6 bases). This CDR3 spans 13 amino acids. Germline CDR1 and CDR2: GTSNPN and SVGIG (reference sequence). V was cut by 3 bases and J by 3 bases, with 11 bases left in between. The CDR3 sequence: CAWSRDTYYGYTF. CDR3 nucleotides: TGTGCCTGGAGCCGGGACACCTACTATGGCTACACCTTC.

CDR3 sequence (DNA): TGTGCCAGTAGTACCCCGGGACTTACCTACGAGCAGTACTTC. The encoded protein is CASSTPGLTYEQYF. This chain connects TRBV19 to TRBJ2-7; D possibly corresponds to TRBD2 (6 bases). V was trimmed by 4 bases and J by 2 bases, leaving 12 bases between them. This CDR3 region has 14 residues. CDR1 is LNHDA, CDR2 SQIVND, per germline (reference sequence). Supplemented by reference TRBV19 and TRBJ2-7, the full variable domain reads DGGITQSPKYLFRKEGQNVTLSCEQNLNHDAMYWYRQDPGQGLRLIYYSQIVNDFQKGDIAEGYSVSREKKESFPLTVTSAQKNPTAFYLCASSTPGLTYEQYFGPGTRLTVT.

The J gene is TRBJ2-7, the V gene TRBV5-6, with TRBD2 as a possible D gene (5 bases). CDR1 is SGHDT, CDR2 YYEEEE, per germline. Trimming took off 4 bases at V and 2 bases at J, with 16 bases between the two ends. The CDR3 consists of 15 residues. CDR3 sequence: CASSPTPQTTYEQYF. CDR3 bases: TGTGCCAGCAGCCCAACCCCACAGACTACCTACGAGCAGTACTTC.

The chain joins TRBV6-2 or TRBV6-3 to TRBJ2-7; D possibly corresponds to TRBD2 (5 bases). Germline assignment: CDR1 MNHEY and CDR2 SVGEGT. V was shortened by 3 bases and J by 3 bases, with 15 bases between the two germline ends. The CDR3 sequence is 15 residues long. The DNA of the CDR3 is TGTGCCAGCAGTTATACCGGGGTAAAAAGCTACGAGCAGTACTTC. Its protein product is CASSYTGVKSYEQYF.

This clone was picked up a small number of times. This rearrangement joins TRBV4-2 to TRBJ2-5; weak D call: TRBD1 (5 bases). The CDR3 contains 14 residues. Trimming cost V 5 bases and J 2 bases, with 12 bases left between them. CDR1 is LGHNA, CDR2 YNFKEQ, per germline. CDR3 sequence (DNA): TGTGCCAGCAGCGCTGGCAGGGATCAAGAGACCCAGTACTTC. It is translated as CASSAGRDQETQYF.

The rearrangement links TRBV4-3 to TRBJ2-7; D ambiguous. CDR1 is LGHNA and CDR2 is YSLEER in the germline V gene. The V and J ends lost 0 bases and 4 bases respectively, with 13 bases between them. The CDR3 is made up of 15 amino acids. The CDR3 loop is CASSQDLGQFYEQYF. The CDR3 DNA reads as TGCGCCAGCAGCCAAGATTTGGGCCAGTTTTACGAGCAGTACTTC.